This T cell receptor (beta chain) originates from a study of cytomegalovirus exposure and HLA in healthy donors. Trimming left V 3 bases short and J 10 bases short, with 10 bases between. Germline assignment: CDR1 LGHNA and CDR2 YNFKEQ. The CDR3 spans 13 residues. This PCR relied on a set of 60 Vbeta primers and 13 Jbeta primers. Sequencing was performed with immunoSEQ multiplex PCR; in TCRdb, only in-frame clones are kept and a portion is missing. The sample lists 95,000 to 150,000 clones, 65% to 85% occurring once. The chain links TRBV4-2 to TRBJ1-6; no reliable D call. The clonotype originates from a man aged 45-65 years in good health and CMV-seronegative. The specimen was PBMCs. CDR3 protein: CASSQGVSSPLHF. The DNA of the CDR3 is TGTGCCAGCAGCCAGGGAGTGTCCTCACCCCTCCACTTT.